This is a list of T cell receptor beta chains from one sample in a study of shared clonotypes between healthy human individuals. Measured with immunoSEQ multiplex PCR; TCRdb has only the in-frame clones, and not every one. The sample lists some 690,000 clones, 90% occurring once. The sample taken for sequencing was memory CD8+ T cells from PBMCs. The origin of the receptors is a young man in good health. Some clones in this sample may be carry-over from other donors' samples. CDR3s include the opening cysteine and the closing phenylalanine or tryptophan. The order of the fields is clone size, J gene, D gene, V gene, CDR3 protein, CDR3 DNA. The D gene is left open where the match is weak. For some rows the clone size is stated as once, few or many, or as a class when expanded; others skip it.

size: .; J: TRBJ2-7; D: TRBD2; V: TRBV28; CDR3: CASSFGLAGSSYEQYF; DNA: TGTGCCAGCAGTTTCGGGCTAGCGGGAAGCTCCTACGAGCAGTACTTC
size: .; J: TRBJ2-1; D: TRBD2; V: TRBV11-2; CDR3: CASRSGTSGRGFRHEQFF; DNA: TGTGCCAGCCGTTCCGGGACTAGCGGGAGAGGTTTCCGTCATGAGCAGTTCTTC
size: .; J: TRBJ1-1; D: .; V: TRBV5-8; CDR3: CASPYHRDDTEAFF; DNA: TGTGCCAGCCCATACCATCGGGACGACACTGAAGCTTTCTTT
size: .; J: TRBJ2-1; D: .; V: TRBV4-1; CDR3: CASSQRGMEQFF; DNA: TGCGCCAGCAGCCAAAGGGGAATGGAGCAGTTCTTC
size: few; J: TRBJ2-2; D: .; V: TRBV7-2; CDR3: CASSQGITNTGELFF; DNA: TGTGCCAGCAGCCAGGGAATTACGAACACCGGGGAGCTGTTTTTT
size: .; J: TRBJ2-7; D: TRBD2; V: TRBV28; CDR3: CASSNPGLASRYYEQYF; DNA: TGTGCCAGCAGTAATCCGGGACTAGCAAGCCGGTACTACGAGCAGTACTTC
size: few; J: TRBJ2-7; D: TRBD2; V: TRBV29-1; CDR3: CSARWGGEGYEQYF; DNA: TGCAGCGCCCGATGGGGGGGAGAGGGCTACGAGCAGTACTTC
size: .; J: TRBJ2-2; D: .; V: TRBV27; CDR3: CATSILPYTGELFF; DNA: TGTGCCACCTCGATACTACCATACACCGGGGAGCTGTTTTTT
size: .; J: TRBJ2-7; D: TRBD1; V: TRBV7-9; CDR3: CASSPPGQGHEQYF; DNA: TGTGCCAGCAGCCCACCGGGACAGGGCCACGAGCAGTACTTC
size: many; J: TRBJ2-1; D: .; V: TRBV9; CDR3: CASSVEGNNNEQFF; DNA: TGTGCCAGCAGCGTGGAAGGAAACAACAATGAGCAGTTCTTC
size: .; J: TRBJ2-7; D: .; V: TRBV6-1; CDR3: CASSEIKGERDEQYF; DNA: TGTGCCAGCAGTGAAATAAAGGGGGAGAGGGACGAGCAGTACTTC
size: .; J: TRBJ1-1; D: .; V: TRBV27; CDR3: CASSLSRIGAVNTEAFF; DNA: TGTGCCAGCAGCCTCTCACGCATAGGCGCGGTCAACACTGAAGCTTTCTTT
size: .; J: TRBJ1-1; D: .; V: TRBV30; CDR3: CAWTVGGMSEAFF; DNA: TGTGCCTGGACGGTGGGGGGGATGTCTGAAGCTTTCTTT
size: .; J: TRBJ2-1; D: .; V: TRBV9; CDR3: CASSPKGREQFF; DNA: TGTGCCAGCAGCCCAAAGGGGAGAGAGCAGTTCTTC
size: .; J: TRBJ2-1; D: .; V: TRBV27; CDR3: CASSFSQSSYNEQFF; DNA: TGTGCCAGCAGTTTCAGTCAGAGCTCCTACAATGAGCAGTTCTTC
size: .; J: TRBJ2-5; D: TRBD1; V: TRBV7-6; CDR3: CASSLGDRGLNQETQYF; DNA: TGTGCCAGCAGCTTAGGGGACAGGGGGCTAAACCAAGAGACCCAGTACTTC
size: .; J: TRBJ2-5; D: .; V: TRBV9; CDR3: CASTSSPSQETQYF; DNA: TGTGCCAGCACATCTTCCCCCTCCCAAGAGACCCAGTACTTC
size: .; J: TRBJ1-1; D: .; V: TRBV4-2; CDR3: CASSQNPGKAEAGTEAFF; DNA: TGTGCCAGCAGCCAAAACCCCGGGAAGGCAGAGGCGGGCACTGAAGCTTTCTTT
size: .; J: TRBJ2-7; D: .; V: TRBV28; CDR3: CASSLGGGRPYEQYF; DNA: TGTGCCAGCAGTTTAGGAGGGGGGCGCCCCTACGAGCAGTACTTC
size: .; J: TRBJ2-3; D: TRBD2; V: TRBV10-3; CDR3: CAISELAAGDTQYF; DNA: TGTGCCATCAGCGAACTAGCGGCGGGAGATACGCAGTATTTT
size: .; J: TRBJ1-2; D: .; V: TRBV7-8; CDR3: CASSFPNRIGGYTF; DNA: TGTGCCAGCAGTTTTCCCAACAGGATCGGGGGCTACACCTTC
size: .; J: TRBJ2-4; D: .; V: TRBV7-8; CDR3: CASSLRGGRAKNIQYF; DNA: TGTGCCAGCAGCTTACGTGGCGGGCGGGCCAAAAACATTCAGTACTTC
size: once; J: TRBJ1-1; D: .; V: TRBV11-2; CDR3: CASSLDPRARTSPQGTEAFF; DNA: TGTGCCAGCAGCTTAGATCCAAGGGCGCGAACCTCCCCCCAGGGAACTGAAGCTTTCTTT
size: .; J: TRBJ2-2; D: .; V: TRBV4-3; CDR3: CASSPLGGAYTGELFF; DNA: TGCGCCAGCAGCCCCCTCGGTGGGGCCTACACCGGGGAGCTGTTTTTT
size: .; J: TRBJ2-2; D: TRBD1; V: TRBV11-2; CDR3: CASSSFPRQGNGELFF; DNA: TGTGCCAGCAGCTCATTCCCCCGACAGGGGAACGGGGAGCTGTTTTTT
size: once; J: TRBJ2-7; D: TRBD2; V: TRBV9; CDR3: CASSVESSGYEQYF; DNA: TGTGCCAGCAGCGTAGAGTCTAGCGGATACGAGCAGTACTTC
size: .; J: TRBJ2-3; D: .; V: TRBV27; CDR3: CASSLGVTDTQYF; DNA: TGTGCCAGCAGTTTAGGGGTCACAGATACGCAGTATTTT